This T cell receptor beta chain was retrieved from a study of beta chain features in type 1 diabetes. Study-wide findings and caveats: Fewer junction insertions and more nucleotide deletions appeared in type 1 diabetes patients.

About this clone: The antigen is not known.

Every isolated RNA sample was fully reverse transcribed, so sequencing captured expressed TCRB transcripts. The method was immunoSEQ multiplex PCR; TCRdb's version includes in-frame clones alone and lacks a portion of them. The data contain approximately 170,000 clones, approximately 9% of them seen just once; the ten biggest clones take up 2% to 2.5%. The V end lost 2 bases, the J end lost 1 base, and 11 bases lay between the germline ends. The CDR3 sequence is 14 residues long. Germline V CDR1 and CDR2: SQVTM, ANQGSEA. The genes are TRBV29-1 and TRBJ1-2; no firm D call. Source material: central memory CD4+ T cells from blood. The receptor comes from a woman in her late teens or twenties in good health. The CDR3 protein is CSVERTEGNYGYTF. CDR3 nucleotide sequence: TGCAGCGTTGAAAGAACAGAAGGTAACTATGGCTACACCTTC.